This T cell receptor (beta chain) came from a study of graft-versus-host responses after intestinal transplantation. Here immunoSEQ multiplex PCR was the method, and the copy in TCRdb shows in-frame clones only, minus some. The sample contains 84,000 or so clones, approximately 92% of which appear only once. Study-wide points: The authors found GvH clones in recipient marrow, some appearing first in ileum or blood.

Points on this clone: Its specificity is unknown.

Germline V gene lookup returns CDR1 SGHAT and CDR2 FQNNGV. Trimming shortened V by 1 base and J by 3 bases, and 10 bases separated the two germline ends. The CDR3 is 14 amino acids. The receptor was isolated from a human donor who was the organ donor for an intestinal transplant. The chain uses TRBV11-2 and TRBJ2-7; possible D gene TRBD1, 6 bases. Sequencing used unstimulated CD8+ T cells sorted from spleen or lymph node cells, obtained before transplant. The CDR3 reads CASSLVGGYYEQYF. In DNA form, the CDR3 reads TGTGCCAGCAGCTTAGTAGGGGGTTACTACGAGCAGTACTTC. Supplemented by reference TRBV11-2 and TRBJ2-7, the full variable domain reads EAGVAQSPRYKIIEKRQSVAFWCNPISGHATLYWYQQILGQGPKLLIQFQNNGVVDDSQLPKDRFSAERLKGVDSTLKIQPAKLEDSAVYLCASSLVGGYYEQYFGPGTRLTVT.